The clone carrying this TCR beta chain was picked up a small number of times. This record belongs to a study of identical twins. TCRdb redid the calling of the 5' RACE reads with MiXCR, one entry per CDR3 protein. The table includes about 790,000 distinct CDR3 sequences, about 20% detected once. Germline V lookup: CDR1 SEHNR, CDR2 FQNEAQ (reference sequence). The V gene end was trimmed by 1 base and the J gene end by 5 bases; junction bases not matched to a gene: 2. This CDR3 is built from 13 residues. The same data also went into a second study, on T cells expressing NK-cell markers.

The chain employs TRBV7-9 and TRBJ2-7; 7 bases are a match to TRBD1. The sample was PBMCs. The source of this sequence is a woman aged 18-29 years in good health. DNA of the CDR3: TGTGCCAGCAGCTTAGTAGGGGGCAACGAGCAGTACTTC. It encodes CASSLVGGNEQYF.